This T cell receptor beta chain stems from a study of T cell responses to AZD1222 COVID-19 vaccine. Turning to the study itself: Researchers grouped second doses given at about 4 or about 12 weeks into one pool. Findings and limits, study-wide: Repertoire sampling happened only post peak T cell response. At study baseline, merely six AZD1222 recipients were seropositive. There were mostly white British donors and more females than males, and clonal diversity was possibly underestimated.

In regard to this clone: The antigen is unknown.

TCRdb's table, derived via immunoSEQ multiplex PCR, lists solely in-frame clones and lacks some. The data show about 140,000 clones, with 80% to 95% seen just once and around 3% held by the top ten. CDR3 length: 14 amino acids. Germline loops: CDR1 MGHRA, CDR2 YSYEKL. Trimming removed 0 bases from V and 2 bases from J, with 8 bases in between. The sequence derives from an adult in good health. The sequenced sample was peripheral blood, obtained on day 0 of AZD1222 vaccination. The rearrangement joins TRBV4-1 to TRBJ2-7; D uncertain. CDR3 sequence (DNA): TGCGCCAGCAGCCAAGAGAGTCGAGCCTACGAGCAGTACTTC. It yields the protein CASSQESRAYEQYF.